The T cell receptor (beta chain) under discussion was sequenced for a study of cytomegalovirus exposure and HLA in healthy donors. The CDR3 covers 13 residues. The ends lost 2 bases at V and 5 bases at J; junction bases unmatched: 3. Per the germline V gene, CDR1 is SGHRS and CDR2 is YFSETQ. Study-level findings and limits: According to reports, the classifier identified cytomegalovirus status with high specificity and sensitivity. A later analysis linked a missense DCLRE1C variant to TCR beta V- and J-gene trimming. Sequencing likely produced, as an artifact, a cluster of highly shared sequence variants.

With respect to this clone: The antigen remains undetermined.

PCR primers comprised 60 Vbeta and 13 Jbeta primers. The assay was immunoSEQ multiplex PCR, and TCRdb's table has in-frame clones only and misses some. There are about 200,000 clones in the sample; 83% occur only once, and roughly 1.3% lies in the top ten. This TCR was sampled from a girl aged 10-17 years in good health and CMV-seronegative. The chain has TRBV5-1 and TRBJ1-1; 7 nucleotides align to TRBD1. The sample was PBMCs. The CDR3 DNA reads TGCGCCAGCAGCTTAAAACAGGGGACTGAAGCTTTCTTT. Translating gives CASSLKQGTEAFF.